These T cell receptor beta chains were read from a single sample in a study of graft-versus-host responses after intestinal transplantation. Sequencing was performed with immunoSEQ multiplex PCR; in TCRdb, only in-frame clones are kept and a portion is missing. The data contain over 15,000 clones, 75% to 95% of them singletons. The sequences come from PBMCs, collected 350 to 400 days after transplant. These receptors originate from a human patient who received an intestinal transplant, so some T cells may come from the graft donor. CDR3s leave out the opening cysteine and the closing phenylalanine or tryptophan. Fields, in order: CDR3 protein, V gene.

cdr3_aa: ATSRDPGAANEQF
v_call: TRBV15

cdr3_aa: ASMWGVGTDTQY
v_call: TRBV2

cdr3_aa: ASSIVEGGGEQY
v_call: TRBV19

cdr3_aa: ATSTSKRPTGAGVGYT
v_call: TRBV15

cdr3_aa: ASSQESGTDTQY
v_call: TRBV4-1

cdr3_aa: ASGAGQSRANVLT
v_call: TRBV12-5

cdr3_aa: ASSLMGQGYEQY
v_call: TRBV5-4

cdr3_aa: ASSSDESEQY
v_call: TRBV13

cdr3_aa: ASSLTGTAQETQY
v_call: TRBV7-3

cdr3_aa: ASSLIRGAHTEAF
v_call: TRBV5-4

cdr3_aa: ASRGRQNTEAF
v_call: TRBV13

cdr3_aa: ASSRAWGDSPLH
v_call: TRBV6-4

cdr3_aa: ASSSTSGGWNEQF
v_call: TRBV28

cdr3_aa: ASSRRTRSYYEQY
v_call: TRBV13

cdr3_aa: ASSLLAGGSSYEQY
v_call: TRBV5-1

cdr3_aa: ASSLLSSGEREGPDPGELF
v_call: TRBV27

cdr3_aa: ASSLLEGFMNTEAF
v_call: TRBV7-9

cdr3_aa: ASSGDRGAYEQY
v_call: TRBV2

cdr3_aa: ASSPGTFSETQY
v_call: TRBV6-1